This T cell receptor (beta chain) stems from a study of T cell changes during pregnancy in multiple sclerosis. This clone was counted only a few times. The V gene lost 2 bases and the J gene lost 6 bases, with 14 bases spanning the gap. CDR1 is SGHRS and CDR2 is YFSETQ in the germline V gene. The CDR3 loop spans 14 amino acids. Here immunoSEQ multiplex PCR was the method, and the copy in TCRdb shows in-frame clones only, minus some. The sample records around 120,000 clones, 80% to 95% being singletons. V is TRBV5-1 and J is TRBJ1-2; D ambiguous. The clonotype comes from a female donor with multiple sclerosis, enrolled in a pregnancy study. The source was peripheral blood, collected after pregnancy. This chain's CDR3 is CASSFVPGKDGYTF. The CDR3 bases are TGCGCCAGCAGCTTTGTGCCGGGGAAGGATGGCTACACCTTC.